These 12 T cell receptor beta chains originate from one sample sequenced in a study of human T cells and chemical hapten exposure. TCRdb reanalysed the RACE reads using MiXCR and keeps one entry per CDR3 protein. Counted here are roughly 40,000 distinct CDR3 sequences, 8.9% occurring once; the ten biggest clones make up roughly 15%. The sample's time point: patch test 2, 6 weeks after DPC sensitization. Treatment meaning: therapeutic diphenylcyclopropenone sensitization with weekly scalp DPC. The source material was whole blood, sampled in connection with sensitization to the hapten diphenylcyclopropenone (DPC). The source is a woman between 40 and 50 years old with alopecia areata. Some clones in this sample may be carry-over from other donors' samples.

This clonotype was counted only a few times. The V and J genes are TRBV5-1 and TRBJ1-1; the D is unclear. With 3 bases removed from V and 3 bases from J, the gap between germline ends came to 15 bases. Germline lookup yields CDR1 SGHRS and CDR2 YFSETQ. The CDR3 is 15 amino acids. CDR3 sequence: CASSYSPPRDTEAFF. CDR3 nucleotide sequence: TGCGCCAGCAGCTATAGCCCGCCACGGGACACTGAAGCTTTCTTT.

This clonotype was found a few times. The chain combines TRBV2 with TRBJ1-4; possible D gene TRBD1, 6 bases. V was pared by 6 bases and J by 8 bases, with 16 bases between. Looked up from germline, CDR1 is SNHLY and CDR2 is FYNNEI. The CDR3 covers 14 residues. The CDR3, as DNA: TGTGCCAGCAGGTCAGGGGCCATACAGGAAAAACTGTTTTTT. This codes for CASRSGAIQEKLFF.

This clonotype was picked up many times. This sequence joins TRBV12-3 or TRBV12-4 and TRBJ1-1; D is undetermined. V lost 3 bases and J lost 5, with 10 bases in between. This CDR3 spans 13 amino acids. The CDR3 here is CASSLRGRTEAFF. The CDR3 region has the DNA TGTGCCAGCAGTTTGCGGGGAAGGACTGAAGCTTTCTTT.

This clonotype was seen at least ten times. The chain recombines TRBV9 with TRBJ1-5, with 7 bases fitting TRBD1. CDR3 length: 13 amino acids. Germline lookup yields CDR1 SGDLS and CDR2 YYNGEE. V was clipped by 7 bases and J by 6 bases; unmatched bases: 7. CDR3 loop: CASVDRESQPQHF. Written as DNA, the CDR3 is TGTGCCAGCGTCGACAGGGAGAGTCAGCCCCAGCATTTT.

This clonotype was counted many times. V is TRBV11-2 and J is TRBJ2-7; the D is unclear. Germline V CDR1 and CDR2: SGHAT, FQNNGV. The germline V and J ends were trimmed by 4 bases and 3 bases, with 7 bases remaining between them. The CDR3 is made up of 12 amino acids. The CDR3: CASSSVGYEQYF. Written as DNA, the CDR3 is TGTGCCAGCAGCTCAGTGGGCTACGAGCAGTACTTC.

The chain links TRBV7-2 to TRBJ2-3; 8 nucleotides line up with TRBD2. V shed 5 bases and J 5 bases; nucleotides not matched to a gene: 6. CDR3 length: 14 amino acids. Germline V lookup: CDR1 SGHTA, CDR2 FQGNSA. The CDR3 here is CASSTGGAVDTQYF. CDR3 bases: TGTGCCAGCAGCACCGGGGGGGCCGTAGATACGCAGTATTTT.

Ten or more counts support this clonotype. The rearrangement uses TRBV12-3 or TRBV12-4 and TRBJ1-5, with D possibly matching TRBD1 (6 bases). The CDR3 runs to 11 residues. Trimming removed 6 bases from V and 11 bases from J, with 11 bases in between. Written as DNA, the CDR3 is TGTGCCAGCAGCTGGGGGCAATCCCAGCATTTT. Translated: CASSWGQSQHF.

Comment on this clonotype: With a much larger clone just one base away, this may be a read error. The J gene is TRBJ2-7, the V gene TRBV6-5, with D tentatively TRBD1 or TRBD2 (5 bases each). CDR3 length: 13 residues. The germline gives CDR1 MNHEY, CDR2 SVGAGI. In nucleotides, the CDR3 is TGTACCGCCCGGGACGGCCTCATGAACGAGCAGTACTTC. This gives the protein CTARDGLMNEQYF.

J is TRBJ1-1 and V is TRBV7-2, with 9 bases lining up with TRBD1. The V gene's germline CDR1 is SGHTA and CDR2 FQGNSA. CDR3 length: 11 residues. The junction had 2 bases not matched to a gene; V was cut back by 4 bases and J by 11 bases. CDR3 region: CASSWDRDAFF. The CDR3 nucleotides are TGTGCCAGCAGCTGGGACAGGGACGCTTTCTTT.

This clonotype was recorded many times. The chain employs TRBV7-9 and TRBJ2-1, with 9 bases that match TRBD2. The CDR3 length is 16 residues. From germline, CDR1 is SEHNR and CDR2 FQNEAQ (reference sequence). Trimming took 4 bases from V and 6 from J; bases not matched to a gene: 10. The CDR3 coding sequence is TGTGCCAGCAGCTCCCCCCGCGGGGGGGCCGTCAATGAGCAGTTCTTC. As protein: CASSSPRGGAVNEQFF. Full variable domain (remainder filled in from reference TRBV7-9 and TRBJ2-1): DTGVSQNPRHKITKRGQNVTFRCDPISEHNRLYWYRQTLGQGPEFLTYFQNEAQLEKSRLLSDRFSAERPKGSFSTLEIQRTEQGDSAMYLCASSSPRGGAVNEQFFGPGTRLTVL.

The sample holds many counts of this clonotype. V and J are TRBV6-5 and TRBJ1-6; 7 bases map to TRBD1. Per the germline V gene, CDR1 is MNHEY and CDR2 is SVGAGI. V lost 6 bases to trimming and J lost 7 bases; unmatched junction nucleotides: 6. There are 14 residues in the CDR3. As DNA, the CDR3 is TGTGCCAGCAGGCGGGAAGGGGGCAATTCACCCCTCCACTTT. Its translation: CASRREGGNSPLHF.

This clonotype was seen at least ten times. The CDR3 here is CASSENKGGEQYF. CDR3 DNA sequence: TGTGCCAGCAGTGAAAATAAGGGCGGCGAGCAGTACTTC. The chain is built from TRBV6-1 and TRBJ2-7; D call uncertain. CDR3 size: 13 residues. Germline CDR1 reads MNHNS; CDR2 reads SASEGT. Trimming stripped 2 bases from V and 6 bases from J, with 11 bases between.